The 13 T cell receptor beta chains reported below all come from one sample, sequenced in a study of T-cell reconstitution after alpha-beta-depleted transplantation in children. Unique molecular identifiers were incorporated during preparation of the TCRbeta library. TCRdb re-analysed the PCR reads in MiXCR, keeping a single row per CDR3 protein. In the table there are roughly 570,000 distinct CDR3 sequences, more than 20% of which are singletons. Here the sequenced sample was PBMCs, taken before TCRalphabeta/CD19-depleted stem cell transplant. The receptors stem from a boy under two years old with Wiskott-Aldrich syndrome, due to receive a stem cell transplant.

The rearrangement joins TRBV5-1 to TRBJ1-5; no clear D gene. Germline loops: CDR1 SGHRS, CDR2 YFSETQ. V shed 4 bases and J shed 4 bases, with 9 bases lying between them. The length of the CDR3 is 13 residues. CDR3 DNA sequence: TGCGCCAGCAGCGAGAACCCTAATCAGCCCCAGCATTTT. This encodes CASSENPNQPQHF.

This clonotype has more than one count but fewer than ten. The chain has TRBV7-8 and TRBJ2-7; D unclear. V was cut by 1 base and J by 4 bases, with 11 bases left in between. The CDR3 length is 14 residues. The germline V gene has CDR1 SGHVS and CDR2 FQNEAQ. The CDR3 spells CASSLVGSGYEQYF. The CDR3 coding sequence is TGTGCCAGCAGCTTAGTCGGAAGTGGTTACGAGCAGTACTTC.

The sample holds a few counts of this clonotype. J is TRBJ1-3 and V is TRBV5-1, with 10 bases lining up with TRBD1. CDR1 is SGHRS and CDR2 is YFSETQ in the germline V gene. Trimming cost V 5 bases and J 2 bases; bases outside gene matches: 7. The CDR3 is 16 amino acids. CDR3 sequence reads: CASSTLGQGTGNTIYF. CDR3 sequence (DNA): TGCGCCAGCAGTACTCTGGGACAGGGGACTGGAAACACCATATATTTT.

This chain connects TRBV20-1 to TRBJ2-1, with D possibly being TRBD2 (6 bases). V dropped 5 bases and J dropped 3 bases, with 20 bases sitting between them. The CDR3 extends over 16 amino acids. Germline V gives CDR1 DFQATT, CDR2 SNEGSKA (reference sequence). The chain's CDR3 is CSARDPSRDVYNEQFF. The CDR3 DNA sequence: TGCAGTGCTCGGGACCCCTCGCGGGACGTCTACAATGAGCAGTTCTTC.

DNA of the CDR3: TGTGCCAGCAGTGAACTAGCGGGAGGGCCGGTTACCGGGGAGCTGTTTTTT. This sequence encodes CASSELAGGPVTGELFF. The rearrangement joins TRBV6-1 to TRBJ2-2, with 12 positions matching TRBD2. CDR3 length: 17 amino acids. After removal of 2 bases from V and 5 bases from J, the junction contained 6 bases not matched to a gene. Germline CDR1 reads MNHNS; CDR2 reads SASEGT.

The chain recombines TRBV5-6 with TRBJ2-3; D call uncertain. Germline V lookup: CDR1 SGHDT, CDR2 YYEEEE. The CDR3 is 13 amino acids. Trimming cost V 5 bases and J 6 bases, with 13 bases left between them. CDR3 sequence reads: CASRPTATDTQYF. CDR3 bases: TGTGCCAGCAGGCCCACAGCCACGGATACGCAGTATTTT.

This clonotype was seen a handful of times. This chain joins TRBV5-1 and TRBJ2-7; 7 bases align to TRBD1. V gave up 2 bases and J gave up 6 bases; unmatched junction bases: 8. Germline assignment: CDR1 SGHRS and CDR2 YFSETQ. The CDR3 extends over 14 amino acids. CDR3 protein: CASSFGQGESEQYF. The CDR3 DNA sequence: TGCGCCAGCAGCTTCGGGCAGGGGGAGAGCGAGCAGTACTTC.

This clonotype has only a few counts. The chain employs TRBV18 and TRBJ2-5; no reliable D call. Germline CDR1 KGHSH, CDR2 LQKENI. The V end lost 3 bases, the J end lost 1 base, and 12 bases lay between the germline ends. The CDR3 loop spans 15 amino acids. The CDR3 spells CASSPNFAGQETQYF. DNA for the CDR3: TGTGCCAGCTCACCGAATTTTGCAGGCCAAGAGACCCAGTACTTC.

V is TRBV12-3 or TRBV12-4 and J is TRBJ2-1, with TRBD2 matching 7 bases. Unmatched junction bases numbered 7, after V lost 2 bases and J lost 12 bases. The CDR3 contains 13 residues. CDR3 nucleotide sequence: TGTGCCAGCAGTTTAATGGGCGGGGAGGGGCAGTTCTTC. Amino acids: CASSLMGGEGQFF.

This clonotype was seen more than once but under ten times. The chain combines TRBV20-1 with TRBJ1-5, with no clear D. Germline V gives CDR1 DFQATT, CDR2 SNEGSKA (reference sequence). The CDR3 has 13 amino acids. Trimming shortened V by 2 bases and J by 3 bases, and 8 bases separated the two germline ends. The DNA of the CDR3 is TGCAGTGCTAGATCAGGTCCCAATCAGCCCCAGCATTTT. Translation: CSARSGPNQPQHF.

This clonotype came up a few times. CDR3 region: CSALLAGAHEQFF. The CDR3 DNA sequence: TGCAGTGCTCTCCTAGCGGGAGCGCATGAGCAGTTCTTC. This chain uses TRBV20-1 with TRBJ2-1, with 10 bases lining up with TRBD2. The J segment lost 8 bases and the V segment lost 5 bases, leaving 6 bases of the junction unmatched. The CDR3 consists of 13 residues. Germline values: CDR1 DFQATT, CDR2 SNEGSKA (reference sequence).

V is TRBV2 and J is TRBJ1-2; D not resolved. Trimming shortened V by 6 bases and J by 4 bases, and 12 bases separated the two germline ends. CDR3 size: 13 residues. Germline V gene data show CDR1 as SNHLY and CDR2 as FYNNEI. The CDR3 DNA sequence: TGTGCCAGCAGATCGGGTTCTGTCTATGGCTACACCTTC. It is translated as CASRSGSVYGYTF.

This chain uses TRBV10-3 with TRBJ1-2; TRBD1 might be the D (5 bases). V was pared by 4 bases and J by 1 base, with 13 bases between. Germline V lookup: CDR1 ENHRY, CDR2 SYGVKD. The CDR3 runs to 15 residues. The CDR3 spells CAISGGATGNYGYTF. The CDR3 DNA reads as TGTGCCATCAGTGGCGGGGCCACTGGTAACTATGGCTACACCTTC.